The 18 T cell receptor beta chains presented below share a single source sample, sequenced in a study of shared clonotypes between healthy human individuals. Only in-frame clones appear in the TCRdb table, and some are missing; sequencing was by immunoSEQ multiplex PCR. The sample holds over a million clones, 98% seen once. Sequenced material: naive CD4+ T cells sorted from blood. The subset is: CD45RA+ positively selected. These receptors all stem from a man aged 30 to 39 in good health.

The chain employs TRBV28 and TRBJ2-7; 11 bases map to TRBD2. The trim removed 3 bases at V and 2 bases at J, leaving 3 bases unmatched. This CDR3 comprises 15 residues. Germline V gene data show CDR1 as MDHEN and CDR2 as SYDVKM. CDR3 in amino acids: CASSFLAGGAYEQYF. DNA for the CDR3: TGTGCCAGCAGTTTCTTAGCGGGAGGGGCCTACGAGCAGTACTTC.

The chain combines TRBV11-3 with TRBJ2-7; possibly TRBD1 or TRBD2 for D (5 bases each). The V end was cut by 2 bases, the J end by 6 bases, with 14 bases between. Germline CDR1 is SGHNT and CDR2 is YENEEA. This CDR3 spans 14 amino acids. In DNA, the CDR3 is TGTGCCAGCAGCTTAAAATCTGGGGCGGGCGAGCAGTACTTC. It codes for CASSLKSGAGEQYF.

This chain joins TRBV9 and TRBJ1-3, with D possibly TRBD1 on 6 matching bases. Germline CDR1 SGDLS, CDR2 YYNGEE. Deletions cut 0 bases from V and 7 bases from J, with 17 bases between. The CDR3 has 16 amino acids. CDR3 loop: CASSVGRGGRSNTIYF. The CDR3 DNA sequence: TGTGCCAGCAGCGTAGGTCGGGGGGGGCGAAGCAACACCATATATTTT.

The gene calls are TRBV6-1 and TRBJ2-7, with TRBD1 matching over 8 bases. The CDR3 spans 15 residues. V was clipped by 3 bases and J by 0 bases; unmatched bases: 4. In germline, CDR1 is MNHNS, CDR2 SASEGT. CDR3 coding DNA: TGTGCCAGCAGTGACCTGGACAGGGCCTCCTACGAGCAGTACTTC. Residues: CASSDLDRASYEQYF.

The rearrangement uses TRBV5-1 and TRBJ2-5; D uncertain. Germline CDR1 is SGHRS and CDR2 is YFSETQ. The V gene lost 5 bases and the J gene lost 5 bases, with 16 bases spanning the gap. The CDR3 is 14 amino acids. Written as DNA, the CDR3 is TGCGCCAGCAGTCCTCTTGGCCCCTCGGAGACCCAGTACTTC. Protein product: CASSPLGPSETQYF.

The rearrangement links TRBV4-1 to TRBJ2-7; D not resolved. V was cut by 1 base and J by 0 bases, with 13 bases left in between. Per the germline V gene, CDR1 is MGHRA and CDR2 is YSYEKL. This CDR3 has 16 amino acids. The CDR3 DNA reads as TGCGCCAGCAGCCAAGCGATCAGGCTCCCCTCCTACGAGCAGTACTTC. It specifies CASSQAIRLPSYEQYF.

This clone showed up just once. The CDR3 region has the DNA TGTGCCAGTAGCCCCATGGGACAGGGGGCGAATCAGCCCCAGCATTTT. Its translation is CASSPMGQGANQPQHF. This rearrangement joins TRBV19 to TRBJ1-5, with TRBD1 matching over 12 bases. Trimming took 6 bases from V and 4 from J; bases not matched to a gene: 7. This CDR3 has 16 residues. CDR1 and CDR2 (germline): LNHDA, SQIVND (reference sequence).

The chain couples TRBV18 to TRBJ2-1; D gene ambiguous. This CDR3 comprises 15 residues. Per the germline V gene, CDR1 is KGHSH and CDR2 is LQKENI. V lost 6 bases to trimming and J lost 6 bases, with 18 bases between them. CDR3 region: CASSPGRLISNEQFF. CDR3 bases: TGTGCCAGCTCGCCCGGGCGTTTGATTTCCAATGAGCAGTTCTTC.

The CDR3 bases are TGTGCCAGCTCACCTACCGGGACAGGGGCCTACGAGCAGTACTTC. Translating gives CASSPTGTGAYEQYF. The genes are TRBV18 and TRBJ2-7; 10 bases line up with TRBD1. CDR1 is KGHSH and CDR2 is LQKENI in the germline V gene. The CDR3 is made up of 15 amino acids. V dropped 3 bases and J dropped 2; count of bases not matched to a gene: 4.

Remarks on this clone: This specimen includes other DNA sequences encoding the same CDR3. The chain is built from TRBV5-1 and TRBJ1-5; 8 bases are shared with TRBD1. Trimming cost V 2 bases and J 7 bases; bases outside gene matches: 2. The CDR3 spans 13 residues. Germline V gene sequence: CDR1 SGHRS, CDR2 YFSETQ. The CDR3 sequence: CASSLTGGQPQHF. For the CDR3, the DNA is TGCGCCAGCAGCTTAACAGGGGGGCAGCCCCAGCATTTT.

The chain has TRBV9 and TRBJ2-2; D is ambiguous. V was clipped by 4 bases and J by 2 bases, with 12 bases between them. The germline CDR1 and CDR2 sequences are SGDLS and YYNGEE. The CDR3 contains 15 residues. The CDR3 nucleotides read TGTGCCAGCAGCCCGCTGGGTTTAAACACCGGGGAGCTGTTTTTT. The encoded protein is CASSPLGLNTGELFF.

The chain has TRBV2 and TRBJ2-5; D is unresolved. The CDR3 spans 13 residues. V shed 3 bases and J shed 3 bases, with 8 bases lying between them. In germline, CDR1 is SNHLY, CDR2 FYNNEI. The CDR3 region is CASSDDSKETQYF. The CDR3 coding sequence is TGTGCCAGCAGTGATGATAGTAAAGAGACCCAGTACTTC.

The sample holds one count of this clone. Other DNA variants within this sample encode the same CDR3. The chain uses TRBV7-9 and TRBJ1-2, with D hard to call. The length of the CDR3 is 13 residues. CDR1 and CDR2 from the germline V gene are SEHNR and FQNEAQ (reference sequence). V was trimmed by 0 bases and J by 2 bases, leaving 4 bases between them. CDR3 sequence (DNA): TGTGCCAGCAGCTTAGCGGCCAACTATGGCTACACCTTC. Encoded protein: CASSLAANYGYTF.

The CDR3 DNA follows: TGTGCCAGCAGTGGGGGACTAGCCTCGACGGGGGAGCAGTTCTTC. This encodes CASSGGLASTGEQFF. V usage is TRBV6-4 and J usage is TRBJ2-1, with 9 bases identical to TRBD2. From germline, CDR1 is MRHNA and CDR2 SNTAGT. CDR3 size: 15 residues. After removal of 4 bases from V and 10 bases from J, the junction contained 11 bases not matched to a gene.

The chain combines TRBV5-1 with TRBJ1-5, with 11 bases fitting TRBD1. The V gene end was trimmed by 5 bases and the J gene end by 4 bases; junction bases not matched to a gene: 5. CDR1 is SGHRS and CDR2 is YFSETQ in the germline V gene. This CDR3 comprises 15 residues. The CDR3 sequence: CASREGQGGNQPQHF. The CDR3 coding sequence is TGCGCCAGCAGGGAGGGACAGGGGGGAAATCAGCCCCAGCATTTT.

V gene TRBV4-3 combines with J gene TRBJ2-1, with no clear D. CDR1 is LGHNA and CDR2 is YSLEER in the germline V gene. The CDR3 loop spans 14 amino acids. Trimming stripped 6 bases from V and 0 bases from J, with 9 bases between. DNA of the CDR3: TGCGCCAGCAGTTATCGAATCTCCTACAATGAGCAGTTCTTC. It translates to CASSYRISYNEQFF.

The V gene is TRBV29-1, the J gene TRBJ2-7; D is ambiguous. CDR1 and CDR2 from the germline V gene are SQVTM and ANQGSEA. The CDR3 sequence is 13 residues long. V lost 5 bases and J 2 bases, leaving 13 bases between the germline ends. CDR3 DNA: TGCAGCGTTTCCATCCAGGCGGCCTACGAGCAGTACTTC. Encoded protein: CSVSIQAAYEQYF.

CDR3 nucleotide sequence: TGTGCCAGCCATTTCGACAATGAGCAGTTCTTC. This encodes CASHFDNEQFF. The chain joins TRBV6-1 to TRBJ2-1; the D is unclear. V was shortened by 8 bases and J by 5 bases, with 7 bases between the two germline ends. The CDR3 covers 11 residues. The germline gives CDR1 MNHNS, CDR2 SASEGT.